Sequencing of this T cell receptor beta chain was carried out in a study of T cell repertoires in aging, cancer and after chemotherapy (dated 2019 in TCRdb). With regard to the full study: Six donor age groups were covered, ranging from 30 or younger up to 70 or older, and each group contained at least three individuals. Alongside approximately 95 healthy donors serving as a reference group, the cohort included some 210 cancer patients, of whom about 93 had hematological cancers and 124 had solid cancers. Several million TCR reads were contained in the full dataset. TCR repertoires from healthy donor controls were recorded over periods of several months to years and showed clear clonal overlap between repeated samplings. Peripheral blood TCR beta repertoires from healthy donors and cancer patients were profiled to examine immunoaging and T cell reconstitution after chemotherapy.

In its sample, this clonotype was seen a few times. Its antigen is still unknown. Base qualities are missing; no much larger clone stands one base away. Multiplex touch-down PCR with a mixed TRB-A/B primer pool was used to amplify rearranged TRB sequences covering the V, D and J segments. Two consecutive PCR reactions with Phusion HS II polymerase added Illumina adapters and sample indices to the amplicons. After gel purification with the NucleoSpin Gel and PCR Clean-up kit, the amplicons were checked using Qubit and an Agilent 2100 Bioanalyzer. Libraries were sequenced on an Illumina MiSeq using 600-cycle, single-indexed, paired-end runs. Under the source paper's analysis protocol: MiXCR versions 2.12 and 3.0.5 were used to process TRB sequences. Each unique CDR3 nucleotide sequence was counted as one clone, and only productive sequences with at least two reads were retained. The repertoire metrics were Shannon diversity, evenness, clonality (calculated as one minus evenness), and diversity profiles parameterized by alpha from 0 to 5. The IGoR algorithm was used to calculate generation probabilities for clones in the paired samples taken before and after chemotherapy. TCRdb reworked the public reads: Q25 trimming with fastp, MiXCR clone assembly, productive beta chains retained. Identical CDR3 proteins give one entry, which carries the most common genes and DNA. The authors' filters were not applied to this entry. The sample has about 680 distinct CDR3 sequences on record, approximately 22% of them singletons. Clones ranked in the top ten supply 50% of the sample.

On the study overall, not on this receptor specifically: Untreated patients with hematological or solid cancers showed significantly lower blood TCR diversity and higher clonality than age-matched healthy donors. In healthy donors, the decline in TCR diversity with age was mainly explained by loss of richness, whereas in cancer patients loss of evenness was also found to contribute. Median generation probability increased over the chemotherapy interval in both cancer cohorts, suggesting repertoire reconstitution through rebound thymic output. According to the authors, the repertoire data do not permit conclusions about immunological memory after chemotherapy.

Instead of sorted cells or RNA, genomic DNA extracted from peripheral blood served as the source for amplifying TCR beta rearrangements. Deletion took 7 bases off V and 0 bases off J, with a span of 13 bases between the germline ends. Based on the germline V gene (reference sequence), the CDR1 and CDR2 sequences are MNHNY and SVGAGI. The CDR3 measures 15 amino acids from cysteine to phenylalanine. The kept DNA is CDR3 alone, 45 bases in frame from the first base. The receptor was isolated from a human donor in good health. The sequenced sample consisted of blood. The V and J segments used are TRBV6-6 and TRBJ2-4; the D gene is unclear. The nucleotide sequence reads TGTGCCAGCACCCAGACAATTCTAGCCAAAAACATTCAGTACTTC. Translated, it gives CASTQTILAKNIQYF.